This T cell receptor (beta chain) was obtained from a study of CD8 T cells in Susac syndrome. CDR3 length: 15 amino acids. The germline V gene has CDR1 KGHSY and CDR2 FQNENV. The germline V and J ends were trimmed by 4 bases and 3 bases, with 15 bases remaining between them. The multiple sclerosis control cohort comprised treatment-naive individuals presenting with stable or active relapsing-remitting disease. TEMRA cells were FACS-enriched and CD8+ and CD4+ T cells negatively isolated. RNA, at about 0.45 to 1 ug, was reverse transcribed with random hexamers. TCR beta CDR3 was amplified by immunoSEQ covering 54 Vbeta and 13 Jbeta. TCRdb reanalysed the immunoSEQ multiplex PCR reads using MiXCR and keeps one entry per CDR3 protein. The sample has roughly 300,000 distinct CDR3 sequences, more than 75% seen once.

The sequence derives from a human donor with multiple sclerosis. Sequenced material: CD8+ T cells from PBMCs. This chain connects TRBV16 to TRBJ1-2; D unclear. The CDR3 protein is CASSPGGRPDYGYTF. CDR3 sequence (DNA): TGTGCCAGCAGCCCGGGCGGGCGTCCGGACTATGGCTACACCTTC.